Listed below are T cell receptor beta chains from one sample, sequenced in a study of blood T cell repertoires in COVID-19. TCRdb's copy holds only in-frame clones and misses some; the assay was immunoSEQ multiplex PCR. Among around 140,000 clones listed, around 78% were seen once. Specimen: peripheral blood. The receptors were sampled from an older woman with acute or convalescent COVID-19. CDR3s include the opening cysteine and the closing phenylalanine or tryptophan. The D gene is left open where the match is weak. Expanded clones are given a class, and other clones once, few, many or no size at all.

>NA|NA|TRBV28|TRBJ1-6
CASSWTESGTPLHF
TGTGCCAGCAGTTGGACAGAATCAGGGACACCCCTCCACTTT
>few|NA|TRBV6-5|TRBJ1-5
CASTRGVGQPQHF
TGTGCCAGCACCAGGGGAGTGGGTCAGCCCCAGCATTTT
>once|TRBD2|TRBV2|TRBJ2-5
CASRRLAGGSVGETQYF
TGTGCCAGCAGAAGACTAGCGGGAGGTTCGGTCGGGGAGACCCAGTACTTC
>NA|NA|TRBV7-9|TRBJ2-1
CASSLGALRNEQFF
TGTGCCAGCAGCTTAGGCGCGTTGCGCAATGAGCAGTTCTTC
>NA|TRBD2|TRBV10-3|TRBJ2-2
CAISSLPSGRTNTGELFF
TGTGCCATCAGCTCCCTACCCAGCGGGAGAACGAACACCGGGGAGCTGTTTTTT
>NA|NA|TRBV5-1|TRBJ2-3
CASNLRSTDTQYF
TGCGCCAGCAACCTGAGAAGCACAGATACGCAGTATTTT
>NA|TRBD1|TRBV4-1|TRBJ1-2
CASSPGQGDSYGYTF
TGCGCCAGCAGCCCGGGACAGGGGGACAGCTATGGCTACACCTTC
>few|TRBD1|TRBV6-5|TRBJ2-7
CASSYSGTGHYEQYF
TGTGCCAGCAGTTACTCGGGGACAGGACACTACGAGCAGTACTTC
>NA|NA|TRBV10-2|TRBJ1-5
CASSVGGSIHQPQHF
TGCGCCAGCAGTGTAGGGGGATCTATCCATCAGCCCCAGCATTTT
>NA|NA|TRBV27|TRBJ2-7
CASSPTPRASYEQYF
TGTGCCAGCAGTCCAACGCCCAGGGCCTCCTACGAGCAGTACTTC
>NA|TRBD1|TRBV5-4|TRBJ1-2
CASSPGGQHIYGYTF
TGTGCCAGCAGCCCAGGGGGCCAGCACATCTATGGCTACACCTTC
>NA|TRBD1|TRBV7-9|TRBJ2-5
CASSPRQGAETQYF
TGTGCCAGCAGCCCTCGACAGGGGGCTGAGACCCAGTACTTC
>NA|NA|TRBV5-6|TRBJ1-2
CASSLREGGYTF
TGTGCCAGCAGCTTACGGGAAGGTGGCTACACCTTC
>many|NA|TRBV9|TRBJ1-5
CASSPTDSYSNQPQHF
TGTGCCAGCAGCCCCACGGACAGCTATAGCAATCAGCCCCAGCATTTT
>once|NA|TRBV5-6|TRBJ1-4
CASSSLRGSSEKLFF
TGTGCCAGCAGTTCCCTCAGGGGTAGTAGTGAAAAACTGTTTTTT
>NA|NA|TRBV6-5|TRBJ2-3
CASSSLVLGPGTQYF
TGTGCCAGCAGTTCCCTAGTTTTGGGGCCGGGTACGCAGTATTTT
>NA|TRBD1|TRBV28|TRBJ1-2
CASSQTGNYGYTF
TGTGCCAGCAGCCAGACAGGGAACTATGGCTACACCTTC
>NA|TRBD2|TRBV25-1|TRBJ2-1
CASSEPGTSGSYNEQFF
TGTGCCAGCAGTGAACCGGGGACTAGCGGCTCCTACAATGAGCAGTTCTTC
>NA|TRBD1|TRBV9|TRBJ2-3
CASSSGTGGTDTQYF
TGTGCCAGCAGCTCAGGGACAGGGGGTACAGATACGCAGTATTTT
>NA|NA|TRBV12-3/TRBV12-4|TRBJ2-7
CASSGIRAGEQYF
TGTGCCAGCAGTGGGATCCGGGCGGGAGAGCAGTACTTC
>NA|NA|TRBV7-9|TRBJ1-4
CASSAAIGEATNEKLFF
TGTGCCAGCAGCGCCGCGATAGGGGAAGCAACTAATGAAAAACTGTTTTTT
>once|NA|TRBV10-1|TRBJ2-3
CASSDSKTGTDTQYF
TGCGCCAGCAGTGATTCCAAGACAGGCACAGATACGCAGTATTTT
>NA|NA|TRBV30|TRBJ1-3
CAWSRTGVSGNTIYF
TGTGCCTGGAGTAGAACAGGAGTCTCTGGAAACACCATATATTTT
>few|NA|TRBV5-1|TRBJ2-7
CASSLWGPSEQYF
TGCGCCAGCAGCTTGTGGGGCCCCTCCGAGCAGTACTTC
>NA|NA|TRBV19|TRBJ2-5
CASSTVTGTSETQYF
TGTGCCAGTAGTACCGTAACAGGGACGAGCGAGACCCAGTACTTC
>NA|TRBD1|TRBV19|TRBJ1-5
CVSRSRDSPDSNQPQHF
TGTGTCAGTAGATCCCGGGACAGCCCCGATAGCAATCAGCCCCAGCATTTT
>NA|TRBD2|TRBV18|TRBJ2-1
CASSPPLAGSLEQFF
TGTGCCAGCTCACCACCGCTAGCGGGAAGTCTTGAGCAGTTCTTC
>NA|NA|TRBV7-2|TRBJ2-3
CASSLGWPGTDTQYF
TGTGCCAGCAGCTTAGGTTGGCCAGGCACAGATACGCAGTATTTT
>NA|TRBD2|TRBV11-1|TRBJ2-1
CASSLGLAENEQFF
TGTGCCAGCAGCTTAGGGCTAGCGGAGAATGAGCAGTTCTTC
>few|TRBD1|TRBV30|TRBJ1-5
CAWTTGTGNQPQHF
TGTGCCTGGACCACCGGGACAGGGAATCAGCCCCAGCATTTT